Here is one T cell receptor (beta chain) with its context. Antigen: not known. The data were taken from a study of monozygotic twins with inflammatory bowel disease. Nested PCRs of about 17 and 10 cycles, two in total, were run on TCRalpha and TCRbeta cDNA. For each CDR3 protein, TCRdb gives one entry from its re-call of the 5' RACE reads, without DNA. Its listing shows approximately 200,000 distinct CDR3 sequences. Germline CDR1 and CDR2: ENHRY and SYGVKD. This CDR3 spans 15 amino acids. The study, taken as a whole, reports: Especially with disease activity, IBD patients had fewer clonotypes in common with others than healthy twins did.

The V call is TRBV10-3, the J call TRBJ2-5; TCRdb picks TRBD2, but there is no DNA to check that call. This sequence originates from a human donor with ulcerative colitis or Crohn's disease, or a healthy co-twin of an affected twin (not recorded which). The specimen sequenced was blood. The CDR3 loop is CAISEGREYQETQYF.